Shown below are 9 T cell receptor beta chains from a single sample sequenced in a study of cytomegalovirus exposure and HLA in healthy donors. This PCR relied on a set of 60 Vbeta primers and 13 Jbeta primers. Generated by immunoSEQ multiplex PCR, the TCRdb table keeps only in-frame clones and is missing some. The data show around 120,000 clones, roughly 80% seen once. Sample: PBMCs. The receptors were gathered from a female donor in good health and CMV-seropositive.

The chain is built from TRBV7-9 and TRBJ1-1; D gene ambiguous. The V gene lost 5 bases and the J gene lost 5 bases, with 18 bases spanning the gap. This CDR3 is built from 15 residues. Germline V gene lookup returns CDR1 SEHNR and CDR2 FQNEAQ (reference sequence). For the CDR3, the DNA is TGTGCCAGCAGCCCAGCGGTGGGGTCGAGGACTGAAGCTTTCTTT. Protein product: CASSPAVGSRTEAFF.

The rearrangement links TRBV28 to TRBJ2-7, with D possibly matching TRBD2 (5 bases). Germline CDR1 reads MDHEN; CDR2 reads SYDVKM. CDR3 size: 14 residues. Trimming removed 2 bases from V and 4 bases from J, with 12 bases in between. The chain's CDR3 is CASSLVDRDYEQYF. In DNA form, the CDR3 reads TGTGCCAGCAGTTTAGTGGATCGGGATTACGAGCAGTACTTC.

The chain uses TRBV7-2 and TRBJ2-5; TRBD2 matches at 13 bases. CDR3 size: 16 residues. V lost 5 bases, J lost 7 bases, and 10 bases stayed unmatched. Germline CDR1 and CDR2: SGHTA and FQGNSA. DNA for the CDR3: TGTGCCAGCAGCCCAAGGACTAGCGGGGGCATTGTGACCCAGTACTTC. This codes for CASSPRTSGGIVTQYF.

The CDR3 DNA reads as TGTGCCAGCAGTCCGCCCGGTCCGGGGGGCTACACCTTC. This translates into CASSPPGPGGYTF. The chain links TRBV6-6 to TRBJ1-2, with D uncertain. Trimming left V 5 bases short and J 8 bases short, with 15 bases between. The CDR3 is 13 residues long. Germline CDR1 is MNHNY and CDR2 is SVGAGI (reference sequence).

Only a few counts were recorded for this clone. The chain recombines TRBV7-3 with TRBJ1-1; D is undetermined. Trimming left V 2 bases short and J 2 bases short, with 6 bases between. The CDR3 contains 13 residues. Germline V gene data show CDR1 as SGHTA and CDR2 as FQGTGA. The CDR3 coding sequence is TGTGCCAGCAGCTTAGAGGGAAACACTGAAGCTTTCTTT. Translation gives CASSLEGNTEAFF.

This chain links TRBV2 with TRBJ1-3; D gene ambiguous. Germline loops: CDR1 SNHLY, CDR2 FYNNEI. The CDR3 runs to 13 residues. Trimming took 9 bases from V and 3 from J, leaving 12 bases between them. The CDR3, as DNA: TGTGCCAGTACAGCAGAAGGTGGAAACACCATATATTTT. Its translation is CASTAEGGNTIYF. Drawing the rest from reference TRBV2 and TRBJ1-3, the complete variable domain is EPEVTQTPSHQVTQMGQEVILRCVPISNHLYFYWYRQILGQKVEFLVSFYNNEISEKSEIFDDQFSVERPDGSNFTLKIRSTKLEDSAMYFCASTAEGGNTIYFGEGSWLTVV.

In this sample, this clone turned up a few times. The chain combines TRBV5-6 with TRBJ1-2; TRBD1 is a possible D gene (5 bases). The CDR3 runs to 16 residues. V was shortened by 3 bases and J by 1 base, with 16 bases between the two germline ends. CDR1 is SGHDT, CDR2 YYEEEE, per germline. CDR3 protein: CASSSGLPRLNYGYTF. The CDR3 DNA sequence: TGTGCCAGCAGCTCGGGACTGCCACGGCTTAACTATGGCTACACCTTC.

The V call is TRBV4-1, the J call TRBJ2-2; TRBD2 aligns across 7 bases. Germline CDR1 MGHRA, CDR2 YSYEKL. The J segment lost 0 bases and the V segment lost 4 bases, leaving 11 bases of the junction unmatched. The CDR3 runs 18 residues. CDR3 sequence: CASSPNLFGLANTGELFF. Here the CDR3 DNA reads TGCGCCAGCAGCCCAAACTTATTCGGACTAGCGAACACCGGGGAGCTGTTTTTT.

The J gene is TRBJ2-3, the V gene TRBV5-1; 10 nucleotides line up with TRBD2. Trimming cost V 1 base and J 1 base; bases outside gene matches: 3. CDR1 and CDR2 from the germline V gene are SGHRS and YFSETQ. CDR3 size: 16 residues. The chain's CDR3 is CASSLLSGGRTDTQYF. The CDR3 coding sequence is TGCGCCAGCAGCTTGCTTAGCGGGGGGCGCACAGATACGCAGTATTTT.